Described below is a single TCR beta chain sequence and its context. Its antigen is as yet unknown. Unrecorded immune exposures were likely, despite nominal health at sampling. Vbeta (60) and Jbeta (13) primers were used in the PCR. The method was immunoSEQ multiplex PCR; TCRdb's version includes in-frame clones alone and lacks a portion of them. The data show approximately 160,000 clones, roughly four fifths seen once. This specimen comes from a study of cytomegalovirus exposure and HLA in healthy donors. General study points: Apparent HLA restriction characterized most CMV-associated TCR beta chains in a later analysis.

The CDR3 contains 15 residues. In germline, CDR1 is SGHVS, CDR2 FNYEAQ. Trimming cost V 1 base and J 2 bases, with 10 bases left between them. Source material: PBMCs. The chain is built from TRBV7-6 and TRBJ2-3; weak D call: TRBD1 (5 bases). The origin of this receptor is a man in his forties or fifties in good health and CMV-seronegative. CDR3 bases: TGTGCCAGCAGCTTAGATCCCAGGGTCACAGATACGCAGTATTTT. This encodes CASSLDPRVTDTQYF.